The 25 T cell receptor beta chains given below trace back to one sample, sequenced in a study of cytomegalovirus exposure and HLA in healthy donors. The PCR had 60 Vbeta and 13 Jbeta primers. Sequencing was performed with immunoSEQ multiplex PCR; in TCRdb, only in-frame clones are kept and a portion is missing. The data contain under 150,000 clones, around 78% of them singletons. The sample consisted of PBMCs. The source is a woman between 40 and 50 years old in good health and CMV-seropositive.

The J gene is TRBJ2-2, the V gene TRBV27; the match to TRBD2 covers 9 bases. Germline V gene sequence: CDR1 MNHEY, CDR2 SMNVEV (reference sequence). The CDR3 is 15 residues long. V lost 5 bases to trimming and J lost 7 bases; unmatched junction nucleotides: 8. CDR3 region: CASSIQGLASGELFF. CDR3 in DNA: TGTGCCAGCAGTATCCAGGGACTAGCTAGCGGGGAGCTGTTTTTT.

CDR3 sequence: CASSVAGVSGQPQHF. The CDR3 DNA follows: TGTGCCAGCAGCGTAGCCGGGGTTTCTGGCCAGCCCCAGCATTTT. The chain uses TRBV9 and TRBJ1-5; D uncertain. In germline, CDR1 is SGDLS, CDR2 YYNGEE. The CDR3 extends over 15 amino acids. Deletions cut 0 bases from V and 7 bases from J, with 14 bases between.

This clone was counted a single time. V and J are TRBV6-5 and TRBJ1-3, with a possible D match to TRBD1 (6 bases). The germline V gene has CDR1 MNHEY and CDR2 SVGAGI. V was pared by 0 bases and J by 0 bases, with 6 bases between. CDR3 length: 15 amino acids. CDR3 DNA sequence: TGTGCCAGCAGTTACTCGACAGGCTCTGGAAACACCATATATTTT. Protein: CASSYSTGSGNTIYF.

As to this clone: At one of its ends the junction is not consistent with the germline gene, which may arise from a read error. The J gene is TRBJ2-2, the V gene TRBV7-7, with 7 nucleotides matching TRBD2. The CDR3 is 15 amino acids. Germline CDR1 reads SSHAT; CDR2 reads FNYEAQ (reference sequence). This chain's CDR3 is CASSLASGMGGELFF. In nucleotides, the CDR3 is TGTGCTAGCAGCTTAGCCAGCGGGATGGGCGGGGAGCTGTTTTTT.

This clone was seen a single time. CDR3 amino acids: CASSYLTRRETQYF. The CDR3 DNA reads as TGTGCCAGCAGCTATCTAACTAGGAGGGAGACCCAGTACTTC. The chain is built from TRBV2 and TRBJ2-5; D might be TRBD2 (5 bases). Trimming removed 6 bases at V and 5 bases at J, with 16 bases between. The CDR3 length is 14 residues. Germline V lookup: CDR1 SNHLY, CDR2 FYNNEI.

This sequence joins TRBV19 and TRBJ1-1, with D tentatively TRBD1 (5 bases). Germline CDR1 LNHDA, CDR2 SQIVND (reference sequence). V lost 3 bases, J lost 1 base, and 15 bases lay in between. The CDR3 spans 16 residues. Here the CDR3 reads CASSMGPGTGNTEAFF. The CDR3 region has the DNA TGTGCCAGTAGTATGGGCCCAGGGACTGGGAACACTGAAGCTTTCTTT.

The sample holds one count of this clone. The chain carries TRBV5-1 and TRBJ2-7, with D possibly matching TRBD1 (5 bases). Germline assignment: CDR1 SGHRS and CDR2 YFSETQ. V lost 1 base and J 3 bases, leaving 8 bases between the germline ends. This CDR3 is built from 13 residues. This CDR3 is CASSLRGDYEQYF. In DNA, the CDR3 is TGCGCCAGCAGCTTGAGGGGCGACTACGAGCAGTACTTC.

The CDR3 DNA is TGCGCCAGCAGCTTGGTTGAGGGAGGGGAGACCCAGTACTTC. Amino acid sequence: CASSLVEGGETQYF. The chain has TRBV5-1 and TRBJ2-5; 7 bases are a match to TRBD2. CDR3 length: 14 residues. Per germline, CDR1 SGHRS and CDR2 YFSETQ. V was pared by 0 bases and J by 5 bases, with 4 bases of the junction left unmatched. The entire variable domain, with the rest obtained from reference TRBV5-1 and TRBJ2-5, is as follows: KAGVTQTPRYLIKTRGQQVTLSCSPISGHRSVSWYQQTPGQGLQFLFEYFSETQRNKGNFPGRFSGRQFSNSRSEMNVSTLELGDSALYLCASSLVEGGETQYFGPGTRLLVL.

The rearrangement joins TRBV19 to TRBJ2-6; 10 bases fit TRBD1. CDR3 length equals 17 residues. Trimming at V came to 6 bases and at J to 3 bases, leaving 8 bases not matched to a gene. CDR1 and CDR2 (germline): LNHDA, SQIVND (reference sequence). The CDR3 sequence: CASSPRDRGDGANVLTF. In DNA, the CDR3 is TGTGCCAGTAGCCCCCGGGACAGGGGTGATGGGGCCAACGTCCTGACTTTC.

DNA for the CDR3: TGTGCCAGCAGAGGGAGCGGGAGCAATGAGCAGTTCTTC. Translation: CASRGSGSNEQFF. J is TRBJ2-1 and V is TRBV6-5, with TRBD2 identical over 8 bases. The CDR3 sequence is 13 residues long. CDR1 and CDR2 from the germline V gene are MNHEY and SVGAGI. Trimming cost V 6 bases and J 6 bases; bases outside gene matches: 4.

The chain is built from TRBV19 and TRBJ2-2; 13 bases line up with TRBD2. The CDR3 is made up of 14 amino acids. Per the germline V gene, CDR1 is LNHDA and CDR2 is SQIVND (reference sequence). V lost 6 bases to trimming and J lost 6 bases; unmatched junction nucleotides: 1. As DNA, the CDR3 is TGTGCCAGTAGACTAGCGGGAGGGCCCGGGGAGCTGTTTTTT. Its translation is CASRLAGGPGELFF.

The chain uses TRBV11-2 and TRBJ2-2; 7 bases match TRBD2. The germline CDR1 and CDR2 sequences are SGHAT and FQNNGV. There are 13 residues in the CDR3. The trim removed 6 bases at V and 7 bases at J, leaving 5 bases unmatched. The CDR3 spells CASSGLVNGELFF. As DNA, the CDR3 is TGTGCCAGCAGTGGACTAGTAAACGGGGAGCTGTTTTTT.

The CDR3 loop reads CASSERRTGANEKLFF. The CDR3 DNA is TGTGCCAGCAGTGAGCGCCGGACAGGGGCTAATGAAAAACTGTTTTTT. The V and J genes are TRBV6-1 and TRBJ1-4; 9 bases fit TRBD1. In germline, CDR1 is MNHNS, CDR2 SASEGT. The CDR3 has 16 amino acids. Germline trimming cut 3 bases from V and 3 bases from J; bases unmatched to any gene: 5.

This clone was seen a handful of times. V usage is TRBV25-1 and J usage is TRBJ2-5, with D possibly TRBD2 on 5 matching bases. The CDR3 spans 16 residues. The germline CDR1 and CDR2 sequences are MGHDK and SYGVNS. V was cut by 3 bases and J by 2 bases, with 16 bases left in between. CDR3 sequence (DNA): TGTGCCAGCAGTGAGAGGGCCCGTGACCCACAAGAGACCCAGTACTTC. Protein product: CASSERARDPQETQYF.

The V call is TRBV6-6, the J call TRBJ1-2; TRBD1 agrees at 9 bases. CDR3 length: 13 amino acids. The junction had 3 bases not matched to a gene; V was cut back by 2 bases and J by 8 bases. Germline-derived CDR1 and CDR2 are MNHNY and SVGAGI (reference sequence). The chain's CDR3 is CASSYRDREGYTF. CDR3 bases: TGTGCCAGCAGTTACCGGGACAGGGAAGGCTACACCTTC.

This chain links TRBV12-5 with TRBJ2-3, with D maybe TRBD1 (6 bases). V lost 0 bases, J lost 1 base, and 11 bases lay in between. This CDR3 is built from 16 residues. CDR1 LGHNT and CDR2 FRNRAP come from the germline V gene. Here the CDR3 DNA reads TGTGCTAGTGGTTTGGTAAGGGGGAGCGGCACAGATACGCAGTATTTT. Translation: CASGLVRGSGTDTQYF.

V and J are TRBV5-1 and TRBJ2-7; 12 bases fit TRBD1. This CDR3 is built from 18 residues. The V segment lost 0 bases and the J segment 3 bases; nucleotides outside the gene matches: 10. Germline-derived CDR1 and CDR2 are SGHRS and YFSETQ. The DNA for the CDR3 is TGCGCCAGCAGCTTGGAGGGACAGGGGGCCGGACGAGACTACGAGCAGTACTTC. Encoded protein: CASSLEGQGAGRDYEQYF.

The CDR3 reads CASSIFVGGGSEETQYF. The CDR3 DNA reads as TGCGCCAGCAGCATTTTCGTAGGTGGCGGGAGTGAGGAGACCCAGTACTTC. The V gene is TRBV5-1, the J gene TRBJ2-5; 7 bases align to TRBD2. The CDR3 runs 17 residues. Trimming at V came to 4 bases and at J to 5 bases, leaving 17 bases not matched to a gene. Germline V gene lookup returns CDR1 SGHRS and CDR2 YFSETQ.

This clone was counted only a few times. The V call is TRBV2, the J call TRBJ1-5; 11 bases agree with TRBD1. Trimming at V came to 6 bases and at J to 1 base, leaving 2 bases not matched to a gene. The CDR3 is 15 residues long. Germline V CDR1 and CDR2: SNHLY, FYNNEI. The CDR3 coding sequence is TGTGCCAGCAGGGGACAGGGGGAGAGCAATCAGCCCCAGCATTTT. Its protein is CASRGQGESNQPQHF.

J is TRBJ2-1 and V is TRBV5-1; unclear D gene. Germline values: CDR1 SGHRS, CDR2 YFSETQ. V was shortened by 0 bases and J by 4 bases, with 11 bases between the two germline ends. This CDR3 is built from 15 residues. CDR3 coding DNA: TGCGCCAGCAGCTTGGTTCGGGTATCATACAATGAGCAGTTCTTC. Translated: CASSLVRVSYNEQFF. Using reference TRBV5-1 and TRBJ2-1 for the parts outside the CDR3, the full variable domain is KAGVTQTPRYLIKTRGQQVTLSCSPISGHRSVSWYQQTPGQGLQFLFEYFSETQRNKGNFPGRFSGRQFSNSRSEMNVSTLELGDSALYLCASSLVRVSYNEQFFGPGTRLTVL.

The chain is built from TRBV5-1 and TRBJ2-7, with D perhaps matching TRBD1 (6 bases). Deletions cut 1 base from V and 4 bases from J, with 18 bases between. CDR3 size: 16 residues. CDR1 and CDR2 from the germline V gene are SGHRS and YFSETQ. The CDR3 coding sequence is TGCGCCAGCAGCTTGACACAGGGAGTAGCAAAGTACGAGCAGTACTTC. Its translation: CASSLTQGVAKYEQYF.

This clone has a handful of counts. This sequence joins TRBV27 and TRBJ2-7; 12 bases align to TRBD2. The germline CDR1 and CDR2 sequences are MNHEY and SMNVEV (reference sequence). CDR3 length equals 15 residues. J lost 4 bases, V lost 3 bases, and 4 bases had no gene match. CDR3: CASSLVLAGGYEQYF. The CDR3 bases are TGTGCCAGCAGTTTGGTACTAGCGGGAGGTTACGAGCAGTACTTC.

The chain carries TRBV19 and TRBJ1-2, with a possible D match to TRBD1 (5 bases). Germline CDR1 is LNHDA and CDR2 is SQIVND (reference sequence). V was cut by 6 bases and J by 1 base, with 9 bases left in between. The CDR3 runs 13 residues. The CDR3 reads CASRSGINYGYTF. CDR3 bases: TGTGCCAGTAGGTCAGGGATTAACTATGGCTACACCTTC.

The CDR3 region has the DNA TGCGCCTCGCAGGGGCGGGTGGCCGGGGAGCTGTTTTTT. Residues: CASQGRVAGELFF. This chain joins TRBV10-1 and TRBJ2-2; tentative D call: TRBD1 (6 bases). There are 13 residues in the CDR3. V gave up 11 bases and J gave up 6 bases, with 16 bases separating them. Germline CDR1 reads WNHNN; CDR2 reads SYGVQD (reference sequence).

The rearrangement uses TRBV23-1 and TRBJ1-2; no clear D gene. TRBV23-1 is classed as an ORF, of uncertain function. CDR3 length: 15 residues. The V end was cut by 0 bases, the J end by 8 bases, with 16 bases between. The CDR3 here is CASSQSEVTSGGYTF. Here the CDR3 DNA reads TGCGCCAGCAGTCAATCGGAGGTGACAAGCGGAGGCTACACCTTC.